The present T cell receptor (beta chain) was sequenced within a study of blood T cell repertoires in COVID-19 (TCRdb year 2020). Notes on the research overall: The collaborator samples originated in the United States, Italy and Spain and spanned the acute and convalescent phases of COVID-19. The prospective study material was composed of cDNA or gDNA derived from T cells, B-cell-depleted T cells, or PBMCs. Deeply sampled blood TCRbeta repertoires from subjects exposed to, actively infected with, or recovered from COVID-19 were included in the dataset. The repertoires were released in a freely available public database intended as a resource for research on the immune response to SARS-CoV-2. Samples came from the ongoing ImmuneRACE study (first 160 participants) plus 1,254 subjects from 6 global collaborators. Sample metadata almost always included a de-identified subject ID, COVID-19 status, age in years and sex. Where available, HLA class I and class II types were taken from metadata supplied by the sample provider and were not determined by assay-based typing.

Trimming costs V 2 bases and J 7 bases, and their ends lie 15 bases apart. The germline V gene encodes CDR1 LGHDT and CDR2 YNNKEL (reference sequence). There are 16 amino acids in the CDR3, from cysteine to phenylalanine inclusive. The CDR3 DNA has 48 bases and is translated from base 1. This clone was found a few times. It has no known antigen specificity. Per-nucleotide qualities are absent, and no much larger clonotype sits a single base away. The immunoSEQ Assay, a bias-controlled multiplex PCR, was used to amplify TCRbeta CDR3 regions from genomic DNA. On the study's bioinformatics: The number of nucleated cells in each sample was estimated from the amplification of reference gene primers within the assay. Sequence reads were collapsed and filtered to measure the absolute abundance of every unique TCRbeta CDR3 rearrangement. Productive Simpson clonality was computed per sample as the square root of Simpson's diversity index over productive rearrangements. TCRdb carries this immuneACCESS record with in-frame sequences only. Its versions omit some clonotypes, under half of them owing to an unresolved V gene in the studies checked, with the rest unexplained. The V and J calls and clone size come from that table; D and trimming were worked out from the DNA. Within this sample are about 170,000 clones, with approximately 81% of them counted one time only. About 11% of the sample belongs to the ten largest clones.

General findings and caveats noted by the study authors: Clinical and demographic metadata were provided uncurated, with the amount varying by source and participant.

The collaborating institutions used their own protocols to collect whole blood in K2EDTA tubes. For TCRbeta analysis, collaborator samples were shipped as frozen whole blood, as isolated PBMCs, or as DNA extracted from either sample type. This receptor chain uses TRBV3-1 (or the pseudogene TRBV3-2) and TRBJ1-6; tentative D gene TRBD1, with 6 bases matching. The sequence derives from a woman aged 80 or over with active or convalescent COVID-19. Material: peripheral blood. The DNA is TGTGCCAGCAGCCAACTCACAGGGAATGGAAATTCACCCCTCCACTTT. Protein translation: CASSQLTGNGNSPLHF.